What follows are 7 T cell receptor beta chains derived from one specimen sequenced in a study of identical twins. TCRdb independently ran MiXCR on the 5' RACE reads; one entry per CDR3 protein. This table holds 1.5 million or so distinct CDR3 sequences, less than 35% found once. Sequenced material: cord blood. The receptors originated from a newborn girl in good health.

This clonotype was detected only a few times. CDR3: CSASLSGGEDEQYF. Written as DNA, the CDR3 is TGCAGTGCTAGCCTTAGCGGGGGGGAAGACGAGCAGTACTTC. This chain joins TRBV20-1 and TRBJ2-7; TRBD2 agrees at 11 bases. After removal of 3 bases from V and 5 bases from J, the junction contained 6 bases not matched to a gene. This CDR3 spans 14 amino acids. Germline-derived CDR1 and CDR2 are DFQATT and SNEGSKA (reference sequence).

The J gene is TRBJ2-5, the V gene TRBV12-3 or TRBV12-4; D possibly corresponds to TRBD2 (5 bases). This CDR3 has 16 residues. Trimming removed 2 bases from V and 11 bases from J, with 24 bases in between. As DNA, the CDR3 is TGTGCCAGCAGTTTACCTGGACTCGCGCACTACAATGAGCAGTACTTC. Residues: CASSLPGLAHYNEQYF.

The chain recombines TRBV12-3 or TRBV12-4 with TRBJ1-6; TRBD1 might be the D (6 bases). The CDR3 runs 16 residues. V was pared by 3 bases and J by 8 bases, with 17 bases between. The CDR3 loop is CASSFSGALIHSPLHF. The CDR3 DNA follows: TGTGCCAGCAGTTTTTCGGGGGCCCTTATCCATTCACCCCTCCACTTT.

In this sample, this clonotype turned up a few times. The chain combines TRBV18 with TRBJ2-3, with D hard to call. The V and J ends lost 2 bases and 2 bases respectively, with 11 bases between them. Germline V gene data show CDR1 as KGHSH and CDR2 as LQKENI. CDR3 length: 15 residues. The CDR3, as DNA: TGTGCCAGCTCACCAGGTGTCCTGACCACAGATACGCAGTATTTT. This sequence encodes CASSPGVLTTDTQYF.

This clonotype has just a few counts. The chain joins TRBV27 to TRBJ1-6, with D perhaps matching TRBD1 (6 bases). The V gene lost 4 bases and the J gene lost 3 bases, with 10 bases spanning the gap. Looked up from germline, CDR1 is MNHEY and CDR2 is SMNVEV (reference sequence). This CDR3 has 15 amino acids. This CDR3 is CASSYGGLYNSPLHF. The DNA of the CDR3 is TGTGCCAGCAGTTATGGGGGGCTCTATAATTCACCCCTCCACTTT.

In regard to this clonotype: One junction end disagrees with the germline gene, perhaps due to a read error. V and J are TRBV9 and TRBJ2-4; either TRBD1 or TRBD2 may fit D (5 bases each). The germline CDR1 and CDR2 sequences are SGDLS and YYNGEE. The CDR3 has 16 amino acids. The CDR3 DNA follows: TGTGCCAGCAGCTCCCAAATCCGAGGGGCCGGAAACACTCAGTACTTC. It yields the protein CASSSQIRGAGNTQYF.

The chain employs TRBV20-1 and TRBJ2-7; weak D call: TRBD2 (5 bases). The CDR3 contains 13 residues. The germline V gene has CDR1 DFQATT and CDR2 SNEGSKA (reference sequence). V was shortened by 1 base and J by 3 bases, with 10 bases between the two germline ends. Here the CDR3 reads CSARGRVFYEQYF. CDR3 coding DNA: TGCAGTGCTAGAGGGCGGGTATTCTACGAGCAGTACTTC.